The present T cell receptor beta chain was sequenced within a study of cytomegalovirus exposure and HLA in healthy donors. PCR employed 60 Vbeta and 13 Jbeta primers. TCRdb's copy holds only in-frame clones and misses some; the assay was immunoSEQ multiplex PCR. This sample's clone table lists about 32,000 clones. Germline V gene data show CDR1 as MDHEN and CDR2 as SYDVKM. This CDR3 spans 14 amino acids. V lost 3 bases, J lost 5 bases, and 3 bases stayed unmatched. This TCR derives from a female donor in good health and CMV-seronegative. Sequencing was performed on PBMCs. The V call is TRBV28, the J call TRBJ2-2; 7 bases match TRBD2. The CDR3 sequence is CASSLSGKTGELFF. The CDR3 DNA sequence: TGTGCCAGCAGTTTGAGCGGGAAAACCGGGGAGCTGTTTTTT. Full variable domain (rest looked up from reference TRBV28 and TRBJ2-2): DVKVTQSSRYLVKRTGEKVFLECVQDMDHENMFWYRQDPGLGLRLIYFSYDVKMKEKGDIPEGYSVSREKKERFSLILESASTNQTSMYLCASSLSGKTGELFFGEGSRLTVL.